The present entry profiles one TCR beta chain with its context. Its antigen remains unknown. The data originate from a study of cytomegalovirus exposure and HLA in healthy donors. Study-level results: Later analysis demonstrated an association between a missense DCLRE1C variant and TCR beta V- and J-gene trimming. Among donors in an Asian-associated ancestry cluster, a later analysis reportedly found fewer N-insertions than the approximately 700-donor mean.

CDR1 is SGHNT, CDR2 YENEEA, per germline. V lost 3 bases and J lost 4, with 15 bases in between. The CDR3 consists of 15 residues. Use of 60 Vbeta and 13 Jbeta primers characterized the PCR. Using immunoSEQ multiplex PCR, the repertoire was profiled, and TCRdb retains in-frame clones only, with some absent. This sample yields 200,000 to 250,000 clones, of which 78% are seen a single time; less than 0.6% belongs to the top ten. This rearrangement joins TRBV11-3 to TRBJ1-1, with D maybe TRBD1 (6 bases). Sequenced material: PBMCs. This TCR derives from a boy younger than 18 in good health and CMV-seronegative. The CDR3: CASSLGGARGTEAFF. CDR3 bases: TGTGCCAGCAGCTTGGGGGGGGCGCGGGGCACTGAAGCTTTCTTT.